The 14 T cell receptor beta chains presented below share a single source sample, sequenced in a study of blood T cells in healthy people across ages. A second PCR, run for about 6 to 11 cycles, used a sample-barcoded 5' primer plus a J-beta primer mix. MiXCR, applied by TCRdb to the 5' RACE reads, yields one record per CDR3 protein. The data hold about a million distinct CDR3 sequences, with about 53% observed a single time. What was sequenced was blood. The receptors were sampled from a woman aged 60-75 years in good health.

V and J are TRBV12-3 or TRBV12-4 and TRBJ2-7, with a possible D match to TRBD1 (6 bases). This CDR3 comprises 15 residues. Trimming took 1 base from V and 1 from J, leaving 11 bases between them. As DNA, the CDR3 is TGTGCCAGCAGTTTAGGTGGGGGCGCGTCCTACGAGCAGTACTTC. This encodes CASSLGGGASYEQYF.

V usage is TRBV9 and J usage is TRBJ2-3; 10 bases are shared with TRBD2. CDR1 is SGDLS and CDR2 is YYNGEE in the germline V gene. V lost 4 bases and J lost 6; bases outside the gene matches: 8. The CDR3 contains 15 residues. This CDR3 is CASSSSGRAGDTQYF. The CDR3 bases are TGTGCCAGCAGCAGCAGCGGGAGGGCCGGGGATACGCAGTATTTT.

V gene TRBV27 combines with J gene TRBJ2-1; TRBD2 matches 10 bases. The CDR3 runs to 16 residues. Unmatched junction bases numbered 10, after V lost 1 base and J lost 10 bases. Germline loops: CDR1 MNHEY, CDR2 SMNVEV (reference sequence). The CDR3 DNA reads as TGTGCCAGCAGTTTATGGGACGTAGCGGGAGGTAGAGAGCAGTTCTTC. Its translation: CASSLWDVAGGREQFF.

The chain has TRBV20-1 and TRBJ2-7, with D possibly called TRBD1 or TRBD2 (5 bases each). There are 17 residues in the CDR3. Germline values: CDR1 DFQATT, CDR2 SNEGSKA (reference sequence). The V end lost 1 base, the J end lost 4 bases, and 23 bases lay between the germline ends. The CDR3 loop is CSARAEAGTERIYEQYF. The CDR3 bases are TGCAGTGCTAGAGCCGAGGCCGGGACGGAAAGAATTTACGAGCAGTACTTC.

There are a few counts of this clonotype. The chain has TRBV20-1 and TRBJ2-6; D is ambiguous. CDR1 and CDR2 (germline): DFQATT, SNEGSKA (reference sequence). The CDR3 totals 14 residues. Trimming took 6 bases from V and 2 from J, leaving 11 bases between them. This CDR3 is CSAQDGPGANVLTF. The CDR3 DNA follows: TGCAGTGCCCAAGACGGGCCTGGGGCCAACGTCCTGACTTTC.

CDR3 sequence: CASTNVLLQPPSPDTQYF. The CDR3 region has the DNA TGCGCCAGCACTAATGTCCTCCTACAGCCTCCAAGTCCAGATACGCAGTATTTT. The chain recombines TRBV5-1 with TRBJ2-3; D ambiguous. Trimming left V 6 bases short and J 4 bases short, with 27 bases between. The length of the CDR3 is 18 residues. Per germline, CDR1 SGHRS and CDR2 YFSETQ.

The chain combines TRBV19 with TRBJ1-5; the match to TRBD1 covers 7 bases. Germline lookup yields CDR1 LNHDA and CDR2 SQIVND (reference sequence). The J segment lost 8 bases and the V segment lost 5 bases, leaving 15 bases of the junction unmatched. This CDR3 comprises 16 residues. CDR3 coding DNA: TGTGCCAGTAGTGTACAACCAGGGGGTCGACCGAAGCCCCAGCATTTT. This translates into CASSVQPGGRPKPQHF.

This clonotype was seen more than once but under ten times. The genes are TRBV9 and TRBJ1-2; D uncertain. From germline, CDR1 is SGDLS and CDR2 YYNGEE. Trimming took off 3 bases at V and 8 bases at J, with 8 bases between the two ends. The length of the CDR3 is 11 residues. The chain's CDR3 is CASSGLPGYTF. CDR3 nucleotide sequence: TGTGCCAGCAGCGGGCTTCCGGGCTACACCTTC.

The V call is TRBV10-3, the J call TRBJ1-5; no firm D call. The CDR3 runs to 14 residues. CDR1 and CDR2 (germline): ENHRY, SYGVKD. The V end lost 9 bases, the J end lost 7 bases, and 19 bases lay between the germline ends. The CDR3 DNA follows: TGTGCCATATCGGACGTTGGGTACATGCAGCCCCAGCATTTT. Encoded protein: CAISDVGYMQPQHF.

This clonotype was recorded a few times. The gene calls are TRBV11-2 and TRBJ2-5; TRBD1 might be the D (6 bases). V was shortened by 4 bases and J by 4 bases, with 19 bases between the two germline ends. Germline V CDR1 and CDR2: SGHAT, FQNNGV. This CDR3 is built from 16 residues. The CDR3 reads CASSSLVGGVGETQYF. The DNA for the CDR3 is TGTGCCAGCAGCTCCTTAGTAGGGGGAGTTGGAGAGACCCAGTACTTC.

The J gene is TRBJ2-7, the V gene TRBV12-3 or TRBV12-4, with TRBD2 identical over 11 bases. CDR3 size: 20 residues. The trim removed 5 bases at V and 7 bases at J, leaving 25 bases unmatched. CDR3 loop: CASSHLAGGPRTSGWNEQYF. CDR3 nucleotide sequence: TGTGCCAGCAGTCATCTAGCGGGAGGTCCCCGTACCTCCGGGTGGAATGAGCAGTACTTC.

The chain joins TRBV18 to TRBJ2-3, with D possibly TRBD1 on 5 matching bases. Germline CDR1 and CDR2: KGHSH and LQKENI. The CDR3 is 14 amino acids. Trimming left V 3 bases short and J 5 bases short, with 12 bases between. The CDR3 here is CASSPIDSQDTQYF. CDR3 coding DNA: TGTGCCAGCTCACCGATCGACAGCCAAGATACGCAGTATTTT.

The gene calls are TRBV24-1 and TRBJ2-5; tentative D call: TRBD1 (6 bases). V was cut by 7 bases and J by 1 base, with 18 bases left in between. CDR3 size: 16 residues. Germline V gene sequence: CDR1 KGHDR, CDR2 SFDVKD. The CDR3 nucleotides read TGTGCCACCAGGTTGGCAGGGGCTGATGTCCAAGAGACCCAGTACTTC. Translating gives CATRLAGADVQETQYF.

The chain has TRBV6-2 or TRBV6-3 and TRBJ1-5; D gene unclear. Germline assignment: CDR1 MNHEY and CDR2 SVGEGT. There are 11 residues in the CDR3. Deletions cut 3 bases from V and 14 bases from J, with 11 bases between. This CDR3 is CASSYGESKHF. In DNA form, the CDR3 reads TGTGCCAGCAGTTATGGGGAGTCCAAGCATTTT.